Listed below are T cell receptor beta chains from one sample, sequenced in a study of CD8 T cells in ankylosing spondylitis. One entry per CDR3 protein results from TCRdb running MiXCR on the 5' RACE reads. The repertoire holds a few hundred thousand distinct CDR3 sequences, around 20% seen once, with about 44% in the top ten. Sequencing used blood, either unsorted or a sorted T cell fraction (not recorded which). These receptors all come from a male donor with ankylosing spondylitis. The CDR3 runs from the conserved cysteine through the conserved F or W. Fields, in order: CDR3 protein, CDR3 DNA, V gene, J gene, D gene, clone size. A D gene is named only where the DNA matches it firmly. Expanded clones are given a class, and other clones once, few, many or no size at all.

CDR3aa: CASSLPGGPTFF; CDR3nt: TGTGCCAGCAGCCTCCCAGGGGGCCCAACTTTCTTT; v_gene: TRBV3-1; j_gene: TRBJ1-1; d_gene: TRBD1; abundance: few
CDR3aa: CASSLGTDVYEQYF; CDR3nt: TGTGCCAGCAGCCTTGGGACAGATGTCTACGAGCAGTACTTC; v_gene: TRBV7-6; j_gene: TRBJ2-7; d_gene: TRBD1; abundance: few
CDR3aa: CASSQWGTSGYNEQFF; CDR3nt: TGCGCCAGCAGCCAGTGGGGGACTAGCGGATACAATGAGCAGTTCTTC; v_gene: TRBV4-3; j_gene: TRBJ2-1; d_gene: TRBD2; abundance: few
CDR3aa: CASSVGTGALWGETQYF; CDR3nt: TGTGCCAGCAGCGTCGGGACAGGAGCGTTATGGGGAGAGACCCAGTACTTC; v_gene: TRBV9; j_gene: TRBJ2-5; d_gene: TRBD1; abundance: .
CDR3aa: CASSEGRGTDEQFF; CDR3nt: TGTGCCAGCAGTGAGGGGCGGGGGACCGATGAGCAGTTCTTC; v_gene: TRBV2; j_gene: TRBJ2-1; d_gene: TRBD2; abundance: .
CDR3aa: CSARTSGVRDEQFF; CDR3nt: TGCAGTGCAAGGACTAGCGGGGTTAGGGATGAGCAGTTCTTC; v_gene: TRBV20-1; j_gene: TRBJ2-1; d_gene: TRBD2; abundance: few
CDR3aa: CALLLSSYNEQFF; CDR3nt: TGCGCCCTGCTACTAAGCTCCTACAATGAGCAGTTCTTC; v_gene: TRBV5-1; j_gene: TRBJ2-1; d_gene: .; abundance: many
CDR3aa: CASSPRTSGDSYEQYF; CDR3nt: TGTGCCAGCAGTCCCCGGACTAGCGGGGACTCCTACGAGCAGTACTTC; v_gene: TRBV12-3/TRBV12-4; j_gene: TRBJ2-7; d_gene: TRBD2; abundance: few
CDR3aa: CASSQGQQGAGTDTQYF; CDR3nt: TGTGCCAGCAGCCAGGGACAACAGGGGGCAGGCACAGATACGCAGTATTTT; v_gene: TRBV4-2; j_gene: TRBJ2-3; d_gene: TRBD1; abundance: .
CDR3aa: CSVEIAGGPETQYF; CDR3nt: TGCAGCGTTGAGATAGCGGGGGGCCCAGAGACCCAGTACTTC; v_gene: TRBV29-1; j_gene: TRBJ2-5; d_gene: TRBD2; abundance: .
CDR3aa: CASSRPPTIYF; CDR3nt: TGTGCCAGCAGCCGACCCCCGACCATATATTTT; v_gene: TRBV4-2; j_gene: TRBJ1-3; d_gene: .; abundance: .
CDR3aa: CASSSAVGVYEQYF; CDR3nt: TGTGCCAGCAGCTCAGCGGTGGGGGTCTACGAGCAGTACTTC; v_gene: TRBV7-8; j_gene: TRBJ2-7; d_gene: .; abundance: .
CDR3aa: CASSPKTGYDEKLFF; CDR3nt: TGTGCCAGCAGTCCAAAGACAGGGTACGATGAAAAACTGTTTTTT; v_gene: TRBV28; j_gene: TRBJ1-4; d_gene: TRBD1; abundance: few
CDR3aa: CASSQFITDEQFF; CDR3nt: TGCGCCAGCAGCCAATTTATCACGGATGAGCAGTTCTTC; v_gene: TRBV4-1; j_gene: TRBJ2-1; d_gene: .; abundance: many
CDR3aa: CASSAGGGMSTDTQYF; CDR3nt: TGCGCCAGCTCCGCCGGGGGTGGCATGAGCACAGATACGCAGTATTTT; v_gene: TRBV4-3; j_gene: TRBJ2-3; d_gene: .; abundance: .
CDR3aa: CASSFYSAKNIQYF; CDR3nt: TGTGCCAGCAGCTTCTATTCAGCCAAAAACATTCAGTACTTC; v_gene: TRBV7-2; j_gene: TRBJ2-4; d_gene: .; abundance: few
CDR3aa: CASTQGLIYNEQFF; CDR3nt: TGTGCCAGCACCCAAGGACTTATCTACAATGAGCAGTTCTTC; v_gene: TRBV11-2; j_gene: TRBJ2-1; d_gene: .; abundance: .
CDR3aa: CAISDLGSREQYF; CDR3nt: TGTGCCATCAGTGATTTAGGGTCTCGGGAGCAGTACTTC; v_gene: TRBV10-3; j_gene: TRBJ2-7; d_gene: .; abundance: .
CDR3aa: CASSYDRNYTDTQYF; CDR3nt: TGTGCCAGCAGTTACGACAGGAACTACACAGATACGCAGTATTTT; v_gene: TRBV6-2/TRBV6-3; j_gene: TRBJ2-3; d_gene: .; abundance: .
CDR3aa: CASLRGSEAFF; CDR3nt: TGTGCCAGCCTCAGGGGGTCGGAAGCTTTCTTT; v_gene: TRBV27; j_gene: TRBJ1-1; d_gene: TRBD1; abundance: .
CDR3aa: CSAGGLENSYNEQFF; CDR3nt: TGCAGTGCTGGCGGACTGGAGAACTCCTACAATGAGCAGTTCTTC; v_gene: TRBV20-1; j_gene: TRBJ2-1; d_gene: .; abundance: .
CDR3aa: CASSLGTAEGYTF; CDR3nt: TGTGCCAGCAGCTTGGGGACAGCTGAAGGCTACACCTTC; v_gene: TRBV7-9; j_gene: TRBJ1-2; d_gene: TRBD1; abundance: .
CDR3aa: CASGDTYSGADTDTQYF; CDR3nt: TGTGCCAGCGGGGATACTTATAGCGGGGCGGACACGGATACGCAGTATTTT; v_gene: TRBV7-8; j_gene: TRBJ2-3; d_gene: TRBD2; abundance: .
CDR3aa: CASSLVPDYTGELFF; CDR3nt: TGTGCCAGCAGCTTAGTCCCAGACTACACCGGGGAGCTGTTTTTT; v_gene: TRBV7-8; j_gene: TRBJ2-2; d_gene: .; abundance: few
CDR3aa: CASSYGRELITGELFF; CDR3nt: TGTGCCAGCAGTTACGGTCGGGAGTTAATCACCGGGGAGCTGTTTTTT; v_gene: TRBV6-5; j_gene: TRBJ2-2; d_gene: .; abundance: few
CDR3aa: CSARDLRGNTEAFF; CDR3nt: TGCAGTGCTAGAGATCTCCGGGGGAACACTGAAGCTTTCTTT; v_gene: TRBV20-1; j_gene: TRBJ1-1; d_gene: .; abundance: .
CDR3aa: CSVNGMNTEAFF; CDR3nt: TGCAGCGTTAACGGAATGAACACTGAAGCTTTCTTT; v_gene: TRBV29-1; j_gene: TRBJ1-1; d_gene: .; abundance: .
CDR3aa: CASSTARGTQYF; CDR3nt: TGTGCCAGCAGTACCGCTAGGGGTACGCAGTATTTT; v_gene: TRBV6-2/TRBV6-3; j_gene: TRBJ2-3; d_gene: .; abundance: few
CDR3aa: CASSLGQGVNTGELFF; CDR3nt: TGTGCCAGCAGCTTGGGCCAGGGGGTAAACACCGGGGAGCTGTTTTTT; v_gene: TRBV7-6; j_gene: TRBJ2-2; d_gene: TRBD1; abundance: .
CDR3aa: CSVFGLAGEETQYF; CDR3nt: TGCAGCGTTTTCGGACTAGCGGGGGAAGAGACCCAGTACTTC; v_gene: TRBV29-1; j_gene: TRBJ2-5; d_gene: TRBD2; abundance: .
CDR3aa: CASRGTGAYEQYF; CDR3nt: TGTGCCAGCAGGGGGACAGGAGCCTACGAGCAGTACTTC; v_gene: TRBV12-3/TRBV12-4; j_gene: TRBJ2-7; d_gene: TRBD1; abundance: many
CDR3aa: CASSQEIYEQYF; CDR3nt: TGTGCCAGCAGCCAAGAGATCTACGAGCAGTACTTC; v_gene: TRBV3-1; j_gene: TRBJ2-7; d_gene: .; abundance: .
CDR3aa: CASSLGWDNEQFF; CDR3nt: TGTGCCAGCAGCTTAGGCTGGGACAATGAGCAGTTCTTC; v_gene: TRBV13; j_gene: TRBJ2-1; d_gene: .; abundance: .
CDR3aa: CSARISPNIQYF; CDR3nt: TGCAGTGCTAGGATCAGCCCAAACATTCAGTACTTC; v_gene: TRBV20-1; j_gene: TRBJ2-4; d_gene: .; abundance: .
CDR3aa: CASSSRTSGEKETQYF; CDR3nt: TGTGCCAGCAGTTCCCGGACTAGCGGGGAAAAAGAGACCCAGTACTTC; v_gene: TRBV6-2/TRBV6-3; j_gene: TRBJ2-5; d_gene: TRBD2; abundance: .